This TCR beta chain was sequenced for a study of blood T cell repertoires in COVID-19. Study overall: COVID-19 samples, acute and convalescent, were from the United States, Italy and Spain. Sources were T cells, B-cell-depleted T cells, or PBMCs; the material itself was cDNA or gDNA.

Libraries were prepared by immunoSEQ multiplex PCR; TCRdb keeps only in-frame clonotypes and omits some of them. The sample lists some 150,000 clones; about 80% were seen once. CDR1 is MRHNA, CDR2 SNTAGT, per germline. The CDR3 covers 14 residues. V lost 0 bases, J lost 5 bases, and 8 bases lay in between. The chain carries TRBV6-4 and TRBJ1-5; D call uncertain. This clonotype originated in a man between 60 and 75 years old with acute or convalescent COVID-19. Sequencing was done on a sample of peripheral blood. The CDR3 spells CASSDSPGYQPQHF. In DNA form, the CDR3 reads TGTGCCAGCAGTGACTCGCCGGGGTATCAGCCCCAGCATTTT.